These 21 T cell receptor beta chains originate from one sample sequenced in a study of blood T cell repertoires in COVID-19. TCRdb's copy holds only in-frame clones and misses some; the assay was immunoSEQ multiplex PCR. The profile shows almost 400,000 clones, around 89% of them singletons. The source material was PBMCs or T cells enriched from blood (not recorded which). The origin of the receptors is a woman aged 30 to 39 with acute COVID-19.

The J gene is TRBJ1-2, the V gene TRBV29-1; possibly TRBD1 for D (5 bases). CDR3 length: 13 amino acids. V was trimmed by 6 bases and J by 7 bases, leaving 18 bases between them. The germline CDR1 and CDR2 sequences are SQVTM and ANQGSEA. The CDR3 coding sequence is TGCAGCGTACGAAGCTTCGGACACTTTGGCTACACCTTC. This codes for CSVRSFGHFGYTF.

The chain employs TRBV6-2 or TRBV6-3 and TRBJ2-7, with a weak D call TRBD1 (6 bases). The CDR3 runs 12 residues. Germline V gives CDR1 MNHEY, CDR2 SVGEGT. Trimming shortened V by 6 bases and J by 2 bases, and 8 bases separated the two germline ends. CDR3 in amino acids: CASSRTAYEQYF. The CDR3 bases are TGTGCCAGCAGCAGGACAGCCTACGAGCAGTACTTC.

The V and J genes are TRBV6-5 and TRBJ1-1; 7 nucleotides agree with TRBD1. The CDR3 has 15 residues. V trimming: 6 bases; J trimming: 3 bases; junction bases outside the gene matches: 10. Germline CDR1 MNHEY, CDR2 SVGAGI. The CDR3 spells CASSRGQLMDTEAFF. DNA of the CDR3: TGTGCCAGCAGCCGGGGACAGTTGATGGACACTGAAGCTTTCTTT.

CDR3 amino acids: CASRDRGLATNEKLFF. The CDR3 nucleotides read TGTGCCAGTAGAGACAGGGGTCTAGCAACTAATGAAAAACTGTTTTTT. The chain links TRBV19 to TRBJ1-4; the match to TRBD1 covers 8 bases. V lost 6 bases to trimming and J lost 0 bases; unmatched junction nucleotides: 6. Germline CDR1 LNHDA, CDR2 SQIVND (reference sequence). The CDR3 runs to 16 residues. The entire variable domain, with the rest obtained from reference TRBV19 and TRBJ1-4, is as follows: DGGITQSPKYLFRKEGQNVTLSCEQNLNHDAMYWYRQDPGQGLRLIYYSQIVNDFQKGDIAEGYSVSREKKESFPLTVTSAQKNPTAFYLCASRDRGLATNEKLFFGSGTQLSVL.

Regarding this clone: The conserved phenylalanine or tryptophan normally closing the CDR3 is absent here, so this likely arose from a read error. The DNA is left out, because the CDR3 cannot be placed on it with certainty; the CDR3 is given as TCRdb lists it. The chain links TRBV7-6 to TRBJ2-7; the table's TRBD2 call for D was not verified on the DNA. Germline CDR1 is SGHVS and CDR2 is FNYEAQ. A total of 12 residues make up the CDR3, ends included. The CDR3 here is CASSRRAGGSRE.

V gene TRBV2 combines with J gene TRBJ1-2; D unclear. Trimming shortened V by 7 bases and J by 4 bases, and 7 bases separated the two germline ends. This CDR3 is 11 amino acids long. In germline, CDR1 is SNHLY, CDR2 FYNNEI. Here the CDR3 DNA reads TGTGCCAGCACTACGGTCTATGGCTACACCTTC. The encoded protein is CASTTVYGYTF.

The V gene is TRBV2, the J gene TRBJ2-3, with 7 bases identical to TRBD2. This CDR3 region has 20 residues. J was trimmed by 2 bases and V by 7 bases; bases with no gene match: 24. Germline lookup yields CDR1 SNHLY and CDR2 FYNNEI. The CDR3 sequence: CASIIRTAGASGLVTDTQYF. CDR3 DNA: TGTGCCAGCATAATTAGGACGGCCGGGGCTAGCGGACTAGTCACAGATACGCAGTATTTT.

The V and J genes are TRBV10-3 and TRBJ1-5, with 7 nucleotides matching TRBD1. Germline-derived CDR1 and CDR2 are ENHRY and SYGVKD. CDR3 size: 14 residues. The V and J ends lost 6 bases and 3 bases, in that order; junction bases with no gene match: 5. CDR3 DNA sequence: TGTGCCATCAGAGGGGACAGCCACAATCAGCCCCAGCATTTT. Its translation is CAIRGDSHNQPQHF.

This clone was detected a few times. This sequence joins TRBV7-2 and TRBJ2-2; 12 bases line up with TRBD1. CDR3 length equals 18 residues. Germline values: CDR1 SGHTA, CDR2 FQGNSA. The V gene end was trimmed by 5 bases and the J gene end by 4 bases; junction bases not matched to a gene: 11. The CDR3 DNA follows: TGTGCCAGCAGCCTCCAGGGACAGGGGGCGGTAACCACCGGGGAGCTGTTTTTT. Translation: CASSLQGQGAVTTGELFF.

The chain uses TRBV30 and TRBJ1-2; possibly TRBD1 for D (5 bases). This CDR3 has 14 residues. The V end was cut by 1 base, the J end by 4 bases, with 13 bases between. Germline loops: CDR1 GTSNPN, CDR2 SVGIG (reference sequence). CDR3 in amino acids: CAWSAGDLRYGYTF. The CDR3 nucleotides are TGTGCCTGGAGTGCCGGGGACTTGCGCTATGGCTACACCTTC.

CDR3 nucleotide sequence: TGCGCCAGCAGCCCCTCGGGGTCAGCCGCTTGGGGCTATGGCTACACCTTC. This encodes CASSPSGSAAWGYGYTF. This sequence joins TRBV5-1 and TRBJ1-2, with D unclear. In germline, CDR1 is SGHRS, CDR2 YFSETQ. V lost 4 bases and J lost 4, with 23 bases in between. The CDR3 runs to 17 residues.

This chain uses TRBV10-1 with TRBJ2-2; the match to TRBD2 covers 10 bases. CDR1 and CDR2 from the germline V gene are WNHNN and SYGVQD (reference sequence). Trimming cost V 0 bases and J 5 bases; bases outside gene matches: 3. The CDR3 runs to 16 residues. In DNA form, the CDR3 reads TGCGCCAGCAGTGAGTCCCCAGCGGGGGGGACCGGGGAGCTGTTTTTT. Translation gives CASSESPAGGTGELFF.

CDR3 in DNA: TGTGCCAGCAGTTACACAGACAGGGGCGGTAGGGCTGAAGCTTTCTTT. Encoded protein: CASSYTDRGGRAEAFF. V is TRBV6-2 or TRBV6-3 and J is TRBJ1-1, with TRBD1 matching 8 bases. V trimming: 2 bases; J trimming: 6 bases; junction bases outside the gene matches: 11. CDR3 length: 16 amino acids. Germline V gene lookup returns CDR1 MNHEY and CDR2 SVGEGT.

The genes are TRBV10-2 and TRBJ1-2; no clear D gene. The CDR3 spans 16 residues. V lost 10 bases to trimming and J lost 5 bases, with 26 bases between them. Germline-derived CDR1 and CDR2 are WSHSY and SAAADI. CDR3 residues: CATLNSVETGDYGYTF. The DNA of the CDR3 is TGCGCCACCCTAAATTCCGTGGAAACCGGGGATTATGGCTACACCTTC.

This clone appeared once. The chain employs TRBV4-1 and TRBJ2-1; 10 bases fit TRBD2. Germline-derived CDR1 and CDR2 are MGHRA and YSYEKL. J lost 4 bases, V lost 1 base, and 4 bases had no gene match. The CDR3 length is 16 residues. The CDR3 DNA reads TGCGCCAGCAGCCAAGCCGCAGCGGGGGGGTACAATGAGCAGTTCTTC. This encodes CASSQAAAGGYNEQFF.

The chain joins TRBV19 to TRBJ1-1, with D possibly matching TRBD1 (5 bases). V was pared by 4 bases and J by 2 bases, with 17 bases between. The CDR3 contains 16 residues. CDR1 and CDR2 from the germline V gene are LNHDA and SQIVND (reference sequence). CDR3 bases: TGTGCCAGTAGTAACCGGGACGGAGGGGCCAACACTGAAGCTTTCTTT. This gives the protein CASSNRDGGANTEAFF.

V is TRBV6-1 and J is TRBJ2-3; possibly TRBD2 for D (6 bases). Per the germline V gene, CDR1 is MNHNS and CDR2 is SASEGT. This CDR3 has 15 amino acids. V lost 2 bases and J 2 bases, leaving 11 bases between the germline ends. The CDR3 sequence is CASSERAGFTDTQYF. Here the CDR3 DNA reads TGTGCCAGCAGTGAAAGAGCGGGTTTCACAGATACGCAGTATTTT.

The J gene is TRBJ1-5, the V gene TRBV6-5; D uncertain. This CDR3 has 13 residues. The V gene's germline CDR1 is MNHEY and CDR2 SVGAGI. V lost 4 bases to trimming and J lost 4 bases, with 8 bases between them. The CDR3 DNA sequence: TGTGCCAGCAGTTTCTCCCGGAATCAGCCCCAGCATTTT. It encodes CASSFSRNQPQHF.

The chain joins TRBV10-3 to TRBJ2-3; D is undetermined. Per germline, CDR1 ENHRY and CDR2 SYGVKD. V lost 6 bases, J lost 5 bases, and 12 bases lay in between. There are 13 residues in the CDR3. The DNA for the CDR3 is TGTGCCATCAGGGGCCCCCTCGGAGATACGCAGTATTTT. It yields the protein CAIRGPLGDTQYF.

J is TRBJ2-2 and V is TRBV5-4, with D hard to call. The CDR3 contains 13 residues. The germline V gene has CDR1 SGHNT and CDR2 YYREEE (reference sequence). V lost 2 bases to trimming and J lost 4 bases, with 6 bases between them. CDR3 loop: CASSFLGTGELFF. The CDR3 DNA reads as TGTGCCAGCAGCTTCCTAGGCACCGGGGAGCTGTTTTTT.

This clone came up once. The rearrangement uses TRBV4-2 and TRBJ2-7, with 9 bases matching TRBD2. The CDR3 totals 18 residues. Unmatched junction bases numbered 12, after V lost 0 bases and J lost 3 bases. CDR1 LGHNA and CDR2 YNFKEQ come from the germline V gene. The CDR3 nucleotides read TGTGCCAGCAGCCAAGATGTAAATAGCGGGGGCTCAAACTACGAGCAGTACTTC. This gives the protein CASSQDVNSGGSNYEQYF.